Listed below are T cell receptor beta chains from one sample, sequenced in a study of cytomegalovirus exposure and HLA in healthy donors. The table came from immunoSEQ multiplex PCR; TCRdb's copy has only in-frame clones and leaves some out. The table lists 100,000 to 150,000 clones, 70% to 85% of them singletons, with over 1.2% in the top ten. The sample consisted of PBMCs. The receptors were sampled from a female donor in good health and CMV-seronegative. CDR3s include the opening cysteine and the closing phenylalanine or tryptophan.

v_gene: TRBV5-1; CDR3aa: CASSWGLNTEAFF
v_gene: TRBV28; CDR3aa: CASRQNTGELFF
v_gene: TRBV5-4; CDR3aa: CASSPGTPTPYGYTF
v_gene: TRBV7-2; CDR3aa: CASSPRPSGTTDTQYF
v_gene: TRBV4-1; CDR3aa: CASSQDSARGVTEAFF
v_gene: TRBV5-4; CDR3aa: CASSVDRWDTEAFF
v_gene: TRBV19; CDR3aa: CASSIGSELLGETQYF
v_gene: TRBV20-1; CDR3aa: CSASSAETQYF
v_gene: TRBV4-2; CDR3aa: CASSQWGLAEVQETQYF
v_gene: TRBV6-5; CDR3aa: CASSYSRYYEQYF
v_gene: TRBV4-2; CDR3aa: CASSHLGTSGIIQQFF
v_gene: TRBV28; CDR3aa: CAPGRTGELFF
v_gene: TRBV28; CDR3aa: CASSFQGQTYEQYF
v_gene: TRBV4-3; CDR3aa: CASSQAYRDRDPYEQYF
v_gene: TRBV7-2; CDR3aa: CASSPGIYNEQFF
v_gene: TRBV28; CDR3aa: CASSPLPWEGRNTEAFF
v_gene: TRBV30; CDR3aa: CAWRPIRGVNEKLFF
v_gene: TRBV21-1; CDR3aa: CASSKALSGVHEQYF
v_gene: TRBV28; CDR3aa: CASSLEVGMRGETQYF
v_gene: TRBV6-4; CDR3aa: CASSPGGGNYGYTF
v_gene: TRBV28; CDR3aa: CASSLAGYEQYF
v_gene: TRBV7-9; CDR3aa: CASSLAMVGYEQYF
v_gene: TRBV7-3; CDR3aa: CASSLKSGRTDTQYF
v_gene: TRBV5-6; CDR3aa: CASSSNLLKTGVTEAFF
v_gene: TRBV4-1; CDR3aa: CASSQAFGLTNTDTQYF
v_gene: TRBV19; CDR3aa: CASSIYSGQGNEQYF
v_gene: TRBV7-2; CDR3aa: CASSFSGITEAFF
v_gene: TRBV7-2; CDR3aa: CASSLVGGGYNSPLHF
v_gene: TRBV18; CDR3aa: CASSTGQFGAQPQHF
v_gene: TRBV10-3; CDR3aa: CASGGQLTYEQYF
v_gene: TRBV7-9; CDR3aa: CASEGLAGGEDTQYF
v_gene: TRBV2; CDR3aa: CASSRRDRVTGELFF
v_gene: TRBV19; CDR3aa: CASSTNLGQITSTDTQYF
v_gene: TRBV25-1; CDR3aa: CASSEITGSAANVLTF
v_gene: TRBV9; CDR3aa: CASSFRNTGELFF
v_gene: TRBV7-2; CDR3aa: CASRTMAGAYNEQFF
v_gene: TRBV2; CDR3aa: CASSPWLAPRSRYEQFF
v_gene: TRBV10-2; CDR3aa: CASRGQGGFTEAFF
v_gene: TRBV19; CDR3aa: CASSDRRATEEQYF
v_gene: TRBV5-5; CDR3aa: CASSRPDGSGPTDTQYF
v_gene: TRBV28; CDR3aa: CASRTDSSISGANVLTF
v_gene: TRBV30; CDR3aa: CAWSQGPDTQYF
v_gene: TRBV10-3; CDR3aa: CATTVRQLNTEAFF
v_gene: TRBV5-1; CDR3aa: CASSLAGATNEKLFF
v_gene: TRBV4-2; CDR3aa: CASSQGSSGSSTDTQYF
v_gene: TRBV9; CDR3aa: CASSSLAGNTEAFF
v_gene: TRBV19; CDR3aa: CASVNPGGRSTEAFF
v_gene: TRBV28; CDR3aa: CASSLFKGVIEKLFF
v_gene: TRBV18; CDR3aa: CASSLTANLEKLFF
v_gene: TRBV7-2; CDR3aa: CASSPQGTSGEYEQYF
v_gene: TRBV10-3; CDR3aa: CAISGTGLAGGELFF